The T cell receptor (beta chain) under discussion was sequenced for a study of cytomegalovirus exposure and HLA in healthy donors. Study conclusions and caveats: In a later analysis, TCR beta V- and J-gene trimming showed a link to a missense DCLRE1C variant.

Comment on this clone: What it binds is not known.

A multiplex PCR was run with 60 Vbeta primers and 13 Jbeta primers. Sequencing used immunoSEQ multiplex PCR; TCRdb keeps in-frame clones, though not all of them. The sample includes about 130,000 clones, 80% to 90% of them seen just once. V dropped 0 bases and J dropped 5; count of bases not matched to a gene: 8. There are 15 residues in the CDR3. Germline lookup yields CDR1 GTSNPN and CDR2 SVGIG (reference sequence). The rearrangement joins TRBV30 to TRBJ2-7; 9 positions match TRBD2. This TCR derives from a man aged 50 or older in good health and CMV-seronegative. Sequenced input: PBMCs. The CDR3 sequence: CAWSVGVSGGDEQYF. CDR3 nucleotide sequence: TGTGCCTGGAGTGTAGGGGTTAGCGGGGGAGACGAGCAGTACTTC.